This T cell receptor beta chain was documented in a study of monozygotic twins with inflammatory bowel disease. Germline assignment: CDR1 SNHLY and CDR2 FYNNEI. The CDR3 consists of 13 residues. For this clonotype: What it binds is unknown.

A 6-nucleotide sample barcode was carried by the UMIs, which template switching added. One entry per CDR3 protein, without DNA, is what TCRdb gives after re-calling the 5' RACE reads. This specimen shows around 230,000 distinct CDR3 sequences; the ten leading clones hold approximately 1.5%. Isolation of total RNA was performed on whole blood, with no prior T cell sorting. Whole-study findings and limits: Cells of different T cell subtypes could not be told apart.

The sequence came from a human donor with ulcerative colitis or Crohn's disease, or a healthy co-twin of an affected twin (not recorded which). The chain uses TRBV2 and TRBJ2-5; TCRdb's D call, TRBD1, is unchecked because there is no DNA. The sample comprised blood. The CDR3 reads CASSREFQESQYF.